A single sample is the source of the 24 T cell receptor beta chains below, sequenced in a study of blood T cell repertoires in COVID-19. Sequenced by immunoSEQ multiplex PCR; TCRdb stores in-frame clones only, minus some. The sample has roughly 190,000 clones, around 84% seen once; the top ten hold 13% to 15%. Sequenced material: peripheral blood. The origin of the receptors is a woman in her 70s with COVID-19, enrolled during active disease.

The rearrangement joins TRBV5-1 to TRBJ1-6; weak D call: TRBD1 (5 bases). The V end lost 2 bases, the J end lost 5 bases, and 11 bases lay between the germline ends. The CDR3 contains 15 residues. Germline V gene data show CDR1 as SGHRS and CDR2 as YFSETQ. The DNA of the CDR3 is TGCGCCAGCAGCTTTCCAGGGACTGATAATTCACCCCTCCACTTT. Translated, it gives CASSFPGTDNSPLHF.

CDR3 bases: TGTGCCAGCAGCCAAGACGGGGTTGTCAATTCACCCCTCCACTTT. Translated, it gives CASSQDGVVNSPLHF. The V gene is TRBV3-1 (or the pseudogene TRBV3-2), the J gene TRBJ1-6; D remains ambiguous. Per the germline V gene, CDR1 is LGHDT and CDR2 is YNNKEL (reference sequence). CDR3 length equals 15 residues. The V and J ends lost 0 bases and 7 bases respectively, with 10 bases between them.

The rearrangement joins TRBV30 to TRBJ1-1, with D tentatively TRBD1 (6 bases). The V and J ends lost 0 bases and 4 bases respectively, with 12 bases between them. The V gene's germline CDR1 is GTSNPN and CDR2 SVGIG (reference sequence). The CDR3 runs to 14 residues. This CDR3 is CAWSVSGVPTEAFF. CDR3 bases: TGTGCCTGGAGTGTCTCAGGGGTCCCCACTGAAGCTTTCTTT.

The rearrangement links TRBV19 to TRBJ2-1, with 14 bases identical to TRBD2. The V gene's germline CDR1 is LNHDA and CDR2 SQIVND (reference sequence). V lost 3 bases, J lost 10 bases, and 14 bases stayed unmatched. CDR3 length: 18 residues. The CDR3 loop is CASSITSAGLAGEMEQFF. Written as DNA, the CDR3 is TGTGCCAGTAGTATTACATCCGCGGGACTAGCGGGGGAGATGGAGCAGTTCTTC.

This sequence joins TRBV11-2 and TRBJ2-3; TRBD2 agrees at 9 bases. Germline V gene sequence: CDR1 SGHAT, CDR2 FQNNGV. V was pared by 4 bases and J by 0 bases, with 5 bases of the junction left unmatched. The CDR3 extends over 16 amino acids. CDR3 amino acids: CASSSPTSGSTDTQYF. The CDR3 bases are TGTGCCAGCAGCTCACCGACTAGCGGTAGCACAGATACGCAGTATTTT.

This clone was seen a single time. Other DNA sequences of this sample code for an identical CDR3. The CDR3 protein is CASGDRVYDYEQYV. CDR3 bases: TGTGCCAGCGGGGACAGGGTATACGACTACGAGCAGTACGTC. V gene TRBV6-5 combines with J gene TRBJ2-7; 9 nucleotides match TRBD1. Germline V gives CDR1 MNHEY, CDR2 SVGAGI. V shed 8 bases and J 3 bases; nucleotides not matched to a gene: 8. The CDR3 consists of 14 residues.

The gene calls are TRBV25-1 and TRBJ2-3, with D tentatively TRBD2 (6 bases). This CDR3 is built from 14 residues. With 6 bases removed from V and 6 bases from J, the gap between germline ends came to 16 bases. CDR1 is MGHDK and CDR2 is SYGVNS in the germline V gene. CDR3 sequence reads: CASSRTIGQDTQYF. CDR3 DNA: TGTGCCAGCAGCCGGACTATAGGGCAGGATACGCAGTATTTT.

This clone has just a few counts. The chain couples TRBV28 to TRBJ1-5, with 7 bases fitting TRBD1. V shed 5 bases and J 4 bases; nucleotides not matched to a gene: 5. CDR1 and CDR2 (germline): MDHEN, SYDVKM. The CDR3 sequence is 14 residues long. The CDR3 loop is CASSHNRGNQPQHF. The DNA for the CDR3 is TGTGCCAGCAGTCACAACAGGGGTAATCAGCCCCAGCATTTT.

The rearrangement uses TRBV9 and TRBJ2-2, with no clear D. This CDR3 region has 13 residues. Germline CDR1 reads SGDLS; CDR2 reads YYNGEE. V gave up 4 bases and J gave up 8 bases, with 12 bases separating them. DNA of the CDR3: TGTGCCAGCAGCTACCGAGCGACTGGGGAGCTGTTTTTT. Protein: CASSYRATGELFF.

The J gene is TRBJ1-5, the V gene TRBV7-8, with TRBD1 matching 9 bases. CDR3 size: 14 residues. Germline CDR1 and CDR2: SGHVS and FQNEAQ. Losses at the gene ends were 3 bases for V and 10 bases for J; bases not matched to a gene: 7. This chain's CDR3 is CASSLTGGIEPQHF. The CDR3 DNA reads as TGTGCCAGCAGCTTGACAGGGGGGATCGAACCCCAGCATTTT.

The rearrangement uses TRBV29-1 and TRBJ2-5; TRBD2 matches at 8 bases. V shed 7 bases, J shed 5 bases, and the junction held 15 bases outside the gene matches. CDR1 is SQVTM, CDR2 ANQGSEA, per germline. This CDR3 comprises 15 residues. CDR3 region: CSAHGGAGGGETQYF. CDR3 DNA: TGCAGCGCCCATGGGGGGGCGGGGGGCGGTGAGACCCAGTACTTC.

The chain couples TRBV27 to TRBJ2-7, with 11 bases lining up with TRBD2. The CDR3 has 13 amino acids. Looked up from germline, CDR1 is MNHEY and CDR2 is SMNVEV (reference sequence). V lost 6 bases to trimming and J lost 6 bases; unmatched junction nucleotides: 4. The CDR3 DNA reads as TGTGCCAGCAGGAGACTAGCGGGAACCGAGCAGTACTTC. Translated, it gives CASRRLAGTEQYF.

The chain couples TRBV30 to TRBJ1-3; no definite D call. This CDR3 contains 15 residues. V lost 0 bases and J lost 0, with 9 bases in between. The germline gives CDR1 GTSNPN, CDR2 SVGIG (reference sequence). The CDR3 reads CAWSVPTISGNTIYF. For the CDR3, the DNA is TGTGCCTGGAGTGTTCCAACTATCTCTGGAAACACCATATATTTT. Using reference TRBV30 and TRBJ1-3 for the parts outside the CDR3, the full variable domain is SQTIHQWPATLVQPVGSPLSLECTVEGTSNPNLYWYRQAAGRGLQLLFYSVGIGQISSEVPQNLSASRPQDRQFILSSKKLLLSDSGFYLCAWSVPTISGNTIYFGEGSWLTVV.

CDR3 nucleotides: TGTGCCAGCAGCGTAGACTTTAGGCTAGCGGGAGATACGGACACCGGGGAGCTGTTTTTT. It encodes CASSVDFRLAGDTDTGELFF. The J gene is TRBJ2-2, the V gene TRBV9; 10 bases line up with TRBD2. This CDR3 is 20 amino acids long. CDR1 SGDLS and CDR2 YYNGEE come from the germline V gene. V shed 0 bases and J 3 bases; nucleotides not matched to a gene: 14. The whole variable domain, remainder taken from reference TRBV9 and TRBJ2-2, is DSGVTQTPKHLITATGQRVTLRCSPRSGDLSVYWYQQSLDQGLQFLIQYYNGEERAKGNILERFSAQQFPDLHSELNLSSLELGDSALYFCASSVDFRLAGDTDTGELFFGEGSRLTVL.

This clone was detected once. The chain uses TRBV2 and TRBJ1-6; D unclear. Deletions cut 3 bases from V and 9 bases from J, with 6 bases between. Per germline, CDR1 SNHLY and CDR2 FYNNEI. The CDR3 runs 12 residues. Written as DNA, the CDR3 is TGTGCCAGCAGTGACGCTAGTTCACCCCTCCACTTT. Amino acid sequence: CASSDASSPLHF.

The V and J genes are TRBV24-1 and TRBJ2-7, with 9 positions matching TRBD1. The CDR3 spans 17 residues. The V segment lost 3 bases and the J segment 3 bases; nucleotides outside the gene matches: 11. CDR1 is KGHDR, CDR2 SFDVKD, per germline. CDR3 region: CATSDRFAGTGIYEQYF. CDR3 coding DNA: TGTGCCACCAGTGATCGCTTTGCCGGGACAGGGATCTACGAGCAGTACTTC.

The chain is built from TRBV5-6 and TRBJ2-1; 11 bases agree with TRBD1. Trimming cost V 2 bases and J 10 bases; bases outside gene matches: 20. This CDR3 region has 19 residues. Germline V gene lookup returns CDR1 SGHDT and CDR2 YYEEEE. The CDR3 sequence is CASSFIHTLGTGGSGEQFF. The CDR3 DNA sequence: TGTGCCAGCAGCTTTATACACACCCTGGGGACAGGGGGTTCTGGGGAGCAGTTCTTC.

J is TRBJ2-3 and V is TRBV9; tentative D call: TRBD2 (7 bases). V gave up 0 bases and J gave up 5 bases, with 16 bases separating them. Germline V CDR1 and CDR2: SGDLS, YYNGEE. There are 16 residues in the CDR3. The CDR3 DNA is TGTGCCAGCAGCGTAGACCCTGCAAGGGGGGGAGATACGCAGTATTTT. It is translated as CASSVDPARGGDTQYF.

This clone appeared once. The CDR3 loop is CASWGWGGALGYTF. CDR3 nucleotide sequence: TGTGCCAGCTGGGGGTGGGGGGGGGCTCTCGGCTACACCTTC. The rearrangement joins TRBV6-5 to TRBJ1-2, with a weak D call TRBD1 (6 bases). The CDR3 is 14 amino acids. Germline V gene sequence: CDR1 MNHEY, CDR2 SVGAGI. V was shortened by 8 bases and J by 8 bases, with 21 bases between the two germline ends.

This clone occurred a few times. The V and J genes are TRBV10-2 and TRBJ1-1; D is ambiguous. CDR3 size: 13 residues. Germline V lookup: CDR1 WSHSY, CDR2 SAAADI. The germline V and J ends were trimmed by 6 bases and 1 base, with 9 bases remaining between them. The CDR3 loop is CASRNPGNTEAFF. CDR3 bases: TGCGCCAGCAGAAACCCAGGGAACACTGAAGCTTTCTTT.

This chain connects TRBV2 to TRBJ1-2; TRBD1 agrees at 9 bases. The CDR3 has 11 amino acids. V shed 10 bases and J 8 bases; nucleotides not matched to a gene: 5. Germline values: CDR1 SNHLY, CDR2 FYNNEI. The DNA of the CDR3 is TGTGCCAAACAGGGGGCGCAGGGCTACACCTTC. Protein sequence: CAKQGAQGYTF.

The chain carries TRBV28 and TRBJ1-5, with no clear D. This CDR3 has 12 residues. Germline CDR1 and CDR2: MDHEN and SYDVKM. V was clipped by 2 bases and J by 6 bases, with 5 bases between them. The CDR3 protein is CASSLPRQPQHF. In DNA form, the CDR3 reads TGTGCCAGCAGTTTACCCCGTCAGCCCCAGCATTTT.

The chain employs TRBV15 and TRBJ2-1; the match to TRBD2 covers 7 bases. Germline CDR1 and CDR2: LNHNV and YYDKDF (reference sequence). Trimming took 8 bases from V and 6 from J; bases not matched to a gene: 7. The CDR3 totals 13 residues. CDR3 DNA sequence: TGTGCCACCGGACTAGGGACTTTCAATGAGCAGTTCTTC. Its protein product is CATGLGTFNEQFF.

The rearrangement uses TRBV29-1 and TRBJ2-2; TRBD1 matches at 7 bases. Germline V gives CDR1 SQVTM, CDR2 ANQGSEA. V lost 7 bases to trimming and J lost 2 bases; unmatched junction nucleotides: 4. The CDR3 is 13 residues long. CDR3 sequence: CSAGQANTGELFF. The CDR3 coding sequence is TGCAGCGCCGGACAGGCCAACACCGGGGAGCTGTTTTTT.